The 26 T cell receptor beta chains given below trace back to one sample, sequenced in a study of Ad26.COV2.S vaccination and SARS-CoV-2 variants. Clones were read by immunoSEQ multiplex PCR, and TCRdb kept only the in-frame ones, dropping some. The sample records around 500,000 clones, 89% being singletons. The sample's treatment: roughly 19 received Ad26.COV2.S at low or high dose, single or two shots; a few received placebo; per-sample allocation not given. Collection of samples fell on day 63 after the first vaccine or placebo injection. The specimen comprised peripheral blood, sampled in a trial of Ad26.COV2.S vaccine versus placebo. The receptors come from a person between 18 and 60 years old who received the Ad26.COV2.S COVID-19 vaccine or a placebo.

This chain links TRBV27 with TRBJ2-3, with 8 bases fitting TRBD2. V trimming: 6 bases; J trimming: 2 bases; junction bases outside the gene matches: 7. CDR3 length: 15 residues. CDR1 is MNHEY, CDR2 SMNVEV, per germline (reference sequence). The DNA for the CDR3 is TGTGCCAGCAGAGGGTTAGCGGGACCCACAGATACGCAGTATTTT. Its translation: CASRGLAGPTDTQYF.

This clone occurred once. The chain combines TRBV6-1 with TRBJ2-1, with TRBD2 matching over 9 bases. The junction had 13 bases not matched to a gene; V was cut back by 2 bases and J by 5 bases. The germline CDR1 and CDR2 sequences are MNHNS and SASEGT. This CDR3 has 18 amino acids. This CDR3 is CASSEPPSLAGRHNEQFF. Here the CDR3 DNA reads TGTGCCAGCAGTGAACCACCCTCGCTAGCGGGGAGACACAATGAGCAGTTCTTC.

The chain is built from TRBV4-2 and TRBJ2-7; D gene uncertain. The V gene lost 2 bases and the J gene lost 3 bases, with 20 bases spanning the gap. The CDR3 is 17 amino acids. The germline CDR1 and CDR2 sequences are LGHNA and YNFKEQ. CDR3 coding DNA: TGTGCCAGCAGCCAACGACGGGCCCGATTCGCAATCTACGAGCAGTACTTC. Encoded protein: CASSQRRARFAIYEQYF.

This chain links TRBV24-1 with TRBJ2-1, with 12 bases identical to TRBD2. Germline loops: CDR1 KGHDR, CDR2 SFDVKD. Trimming at V came to 7 bases and at J to 7 bases, leaving 22 bases not matched to a gene. The CDR3 contains 20 residues. CDR3 sequence: CATRIKRLAGVFGYRNEQFF. In DNA form, the CDR3 reads TGTGCCACCAGGATTAAAAGACTAGCGGGAGTGTTCGGCTACAGGAATGAGCAGTTCTTC.

The rearrangement joins TRBV9 to TRBJ2-3; 11 bases fit TRBD1. Trimming cost V 3 bases and J 6 bases; bases outside gene matches: 6. The CDR3 totals 15 residues. Germline V gene sequence: CDR1 SGDLS, CDR2 YYNGEE. In DNA form, the CDR3 reads TGTGCCAGCAGCGAGGGACAGGGGGGATTGGATACGCAGTATTTT. Translating gives CASSEGQGGLDTQYF.

The chain couples TRBV15 to TRBJ2-7; the D gene could be TRBD1 or TRBD2 (5 bases each). The germline V and J ends were trimmed by 0 bases and 7 bases, with 16 bases remaining between them. The CDR3 loop spans 15 amino acids. The germline V gene encodes CDR1 LNHNV and CDR2 YYDKDF (reference sequence). In DNA form, the CDR3 reads TGTGCCACCAGCAGAGAAGGGACGACCTCTGGGGAGCAGTACTTC. Amino acid sequence: CATSREGTTSGEQYF.

This sequence joins TRBV5-1 and TRBJ2-7; TRBD1 aligns across 10 bases. CDR1 SGHRS and CDR2 YFSETQ come from the germline V gene. V was clipped by 0 bases and J by 9 bases; unmatched bases: 9. This CDR3 region has 15 residues. Here the CDR3 reads CASSLGPGQGLSQYF. The CDR3 DNA is TGCGCCAGCAGCTTGGGGCCGGGACAGGGGCTTTCGCAGTACTTC.

The chain links TRBV20-1 to TRBJ1-1, with a possible D match to TRBD1 (5 bases). Germline V gene sequence: CDR1 DFQATT, CDR2 SNEGSKA (reference sequence). There are 11 residues in the CDR3. The chain's CDR3 is CSGGVNTEAFF. CDR3 nucleotide sequence: TGCAGCGGGGGAGTTAACACTGAAGCTTTCTTT.

This rearrangement joins TRBV5-1 to TRBJ2-3, with 9 nucleotides matching TRBD2. The germline CDR1 and CDR2 sequences are SGHRS and YFSETQ. V trimming: 4 bases; J trimming: 0 bases; junction bases outside the gene matches: 6. CDR3 length equals 16 residues. The CDR3 protein is CASSRRLAASTDTQYF. The CDR3 DNA is TGCGCCAGCAGCCGGAGACTAGCGGCTAGCACAGATACGCAGTATTTT.

This chain links TRBV5-1 with TRBJ2-4, with no clear D. V gave up 3 bases and J gave up 5 bases, with 15 bases separating them. CDR3 length equals 15 residues. Germline CDR1 SGHRS, CDR2 YFSETQ. CDR3 in DNA: TGCGCCAGCAGCTCCGATCCCGGGTCTCAAAACATTCAGTACTTC. This sequence encodes CASSSDPGSQNIQYF.

V and J are TRBV2 and TRBJ1-3; TRBD1 matches 9 bases. After removal of 6 bases from V and 4 bases from J, the junction contained 4 bases not matched to a gene. The CDR3 runs to 14 residues. Germline values: CDR1 SNHLY, CDR2 FYNNEI. The CDR3 here is CASSLGQGGNTIYF. For the CDR3, the DNA is TGTGCCAGCAGCCTCGGACAGGGGGGAAACACCATATATTTT.

V usage is TRBV11-2 and J usage is TRBJ2-7; D gene uncertain. CDR3 length: 12 residues. CDR1 is SGHAT, CDR2 FQNNGV, per germline. Trimming pared 5 bases from V and 3 bases from J, leaving 8 bases between. The CDR3 DNA reads as TGTGCCAGCAGCCTACGGAGCTACGAGCAGTACTTC. Its protein product is CASSLRSYEQYF.

The chain links TRBV7-2 to TRBJ2-7; the match to TRBD1 covers 7 bases. CDR1 SGHTA and CDR2 FQGNSA come from the germline V gene. The CDR3 is 15 amino acids. The V gene end was trimmed by 3 bases and the J gene end by 3 bases; junction bases not matched to a gene: 8. CDR3 protein: CASSFETGLIYEQYF. In nucleotides, the CDR3 is TGTGCCAGCAGCTTCGAGACAGGGTTGATCTACGAGCAGTACTTC.

The chain has TRBV7-8 and TRBJ2-7, with D unresolved. This CDR3 has 11 amino acids. CDR1 SGHVS and CDR2 FQNEAQ come from the germline V gene. V lost 5 bases and J lost 9, with 11 bases in between. DNA for the CDR3: TGTGCCAGCAGCCCATACTTGGGGCAGTACTTC. This translates into CASSPYLGQYF.

The chain is built from TRBV7-9 and TRBJ2-3; D call uncertain. The ends were cut back, 9 bases at V and 4 bases at J, with 23 bases in the middle. Germline assignment: CDR1 SEHNR and CDR2 FQNEAQ (reference sequence). This CDR3 is 16 amino acids long. CDR3 bases: TGTGCCAGTCCAGTGGATAGAGGACCCCCCCCAGATACGCAGTATTTT. Its protein product is CASPVDRGPPPDTQYF.

The rearrangement joins TRBV24-1 to TRBJ1-1; no clear D gene. V was cut by 1 base and J by 7 bases, with 6 bases left in between. Germline lookup yields CDR1 KGHDR and CDR2 SFDVKD. The CDR3 covers 12 residues. The CDR3 nucleotides are TGTGCCACCAGTGATTTCGTAGGTGAAGCTTTCTTT. Its translation: CATSDFVGEAFF.

V is TRBV2 and J is TRBJ1-4, with 10 bases identical to TRBD1. Germline trimming cut 6 bases from V and 6 bases from J; bases unmatched to any gene: 13. Germline V lookup: CDR1 SNHLY, CDR2 FYNNEI. CDR3 length: 17 amino acids. DNA of the CDR3: TGTGCCAGCAGCCTCTTGGGACAGGGGAGTGGTGATGAAAAACTGTTTTTT. It codes for CASSLLGQGSGDEKLFF.

J is TRBJ1-2 and V is TRBV18, with D tentatively TRBD1 (5 bases). The V gene's germline CDR1 is KGHSH and CDR2 LQKENI. V shed 2 bases and J shed 4 bases, with 11 bases lying between them. The CDR3 is made up of 14 amino acids. The CDR3 protein is CASSPTGTPYGYTF. CDR3 nucleotides: TGTGCCAGCTCACCAACAGGAACTCCCTATGGCTACACCTTC. Based on the CDR3 plus reference TRBV18 and TRBJ1-2, the full variable domain is NAGVMQNPRHLVRRRGQEARLRCSPMKGHSHVYWYRQLPEEGLKFMVYLQKENIIDESGMPKERFSAEFPKEGPSILRIQQVVRGDSAAYFCASSPTGTPYGYTFGSGTRLTVV.

The chain uses TRBV19 and TRBJ1-6, with D unclear. The V gene lost 4 bases and the J gene lost 5 bases, with 12 bases spanning the gap. The CDR3 runs 15 residues. Germline V lookup: CDR1 LNHDA, CDR2 SQIVND (reference sequence). CDR3 nucleotides: TGTGCCAGTAGTAGAATGGCAGAAAATAATTCACCCCTCCACTTT. This encodes CASSRMAENNSPLHF. Full variable domain (missing parts from reference TRBV19 and TRBJ1-6): DGGITQSPKYLFRKEGQNVTLSCEQNLNHDAMYWYRQDPGQGLRLIYYSQIVNDFQKGDIAEGYSVSREKKESFPLTVTSAQKNPTAFYLCASSRMAENNSPLHFGNGTRLTVT.

The chain joins TRBV7-3 to TRBJ2-3; 7 bases fit TRBD2. The CDR3 runs 16 residues. Germline values: CDR1 SGHTA, CDR2 FQGTGA. The V and J ends lost 2 bases and 5 bases, in that order; junction bases with no gene match: 10. In DNA form, the CDR3 reads TGTGCCAGCAGCTTAGGGTTGCGGGAGTGGATAGATACGCAGTATTTT. This sequence encodes CASSLGLREWIDTQYF.

This chain connects TRBV4-1 to TRBJ1-1; D uncertain. Germline assignment: CDR1 MGHRA and CDR2 YSYEKL. Deletions cut 1 base from V and 1 base from J, with 10 bases between. The CDR3 spans 15 residues. The CDR3 DNA reads as TGCGCCAGCAGCCAAGGTCAGCAAGCGAACACTGAAGCTTTCTTT. Encoded protein: CASSQGQQANTEAFF.

The rearrangement links TRBV6-5 to TRBJ1-2, with D tentatively TRBD1 (5 bases). Germline loops: CDR1 MNHEY, CDR2 SVGAGI. The CDR3 spans 14 residues. The V and J ends lost 2 bases and 7 bases respectively, with 14 bases between them. In DNA form, the CDR3 reads TGTGCCAGCAGTTACGAGGGGCCGTCTACTGGCTACACCTTC. Protein product: CASSYEGPSTGYTF.

V usage is TRBV5-1 and J usage is TRBJ2-1; 9 nucleotides match TRBD2. This CDR3 has 16 amino acids. Germline V gene lookup returns CDR1 SGHRS and CDR2 YFSETQ. With V trimmed by 3 bases and J by 0 bases, 4 bases remained unmatched. CDR3 sequence reads: CASSSLAGDSYNEQFF. The DNA of the CDR3 is TGCGCCAGCAGCTCCTTAGCGGGGGACTCCTACAATGAGCAGTTCTTC.

This clone was detected only once. J is TRBJ2-3 and V is TRBV4-1; TRBD2 agrees at 7 bases. Losses at the gene ends were 0 bases for V and 2 bases for J; bases not matched to a gene: 8. Germline V gives CDR1 MGHRA, CDR2 YSYEKL. This CDR3 has 17 amino acids. In nucleotides, the CDR3 is TGCGCCAGCAGCCAAGATCTAGCGGATTTATCCACAGATACGCAGTATTTT. Translation: CASSQDLADLSTDTQYF.

The chain has TRBV7-3 and TRBJ2-7, with a weak D call TRBD2 (5 bases). CDR3 length: 15 amino acids. Trimming shortened V by 5 bases and J by 2 bases, and 16 bases separated the two germline ends. The germline V gene encodes CDR1 SGHTA and CDR2 FQGTGA. CDR3 sequence: CASSPGVVSTYEQYF. DNA for the CDR3: TGTGCCAGCAGCCCCGGGGTTGTCTCGACCTACGAGCAGTACTTC.

The gene calls are TRBV7-9 and TRBJ1-3, with 11 bases matching TRBD1. Germline V gene sequence: CDR1 SEHNR, CDR2 FQNEAQ (reference sequence). J was trimmed by 3 bases and V by 5 bases; bases with no gene match: 6. The CDR3 is made up of 16 amino acids. CDR3 loop: CASSPRTGGDGNTIYF. CDR3 bases: TGTGCCAGCAGCCCTAGGACAGGGGGCGATGGAAACACCATATATTTT.